Listed here are 10 T cell receptor beta chains from one sample, sequenced in a study of low-dose radiotherapy and immunotherapy resistance in tumors. The time point was: after trial treatment. Treatment specified: LDRT plus nivolumab, ipilimumab, low-dose cyclophosphamide and aspirin (RACIN trial). TRAV- and TRBV-specific primers were used for first-strand cDNA, which covered alpha and beta chains. Amplification of TCRs used a constant-region primer and V-primer adapter for about 20 PCR cycles. Via MiXCR, TCRdb re-called the reads, giving one row per CDR3 protein. The table lists tens of thousands of distinct CDR3 sequences, 25% of them singletons. Sequences were derived from PBMCs, sampled after low-dose radiotherapy plus immunotherapy. All receptors derive from a male donor with prostate cancer.

In its sample, this clonotype was seen many times. V is TRBV5-6 and J is TRBJ2-1, with 8 positions matching TRBD2. The CDR3 sequence is 16 residues long. Germline V gene data show CDR1 as SGHDT and CDR2 as YYEEEE. After removal of 4 bases from V and 9 bases from J, the junction contained 15 bases not matched to a gene. CDR3 coding DNA: TGTGCCAGCAGCACGGGGGGGCCAGGGTGGGGTGGTGAGCAGTTCTTC. Translating gives CASSTGGPGWGGEQFF.

This clonotype has at least ten counts. This chain links TRBV13 with TRBJ2-7, with 9 bases lining up with TRBD1. Germline V CDR1 and CDR2: PRHDT, FYEKMQ (reference sequence). The trim removed 6 bases at V and 5 bases at J, leaving 8 bases unmatched. There are 14 residues in the CDR3. CDR3 DNA: TGTGCCAGCAGACTACAGGGGGCGAGTAACGAGCAGTACTTC. Translating it yields CASRLQGASNEQYF.

This clonotype was seen ten or more times. The V and J genes are TRBV2 and TRBJ2-1; TRBD2 agrees at 13 bases. Germline V gene data show CDR1 as SNHLY and CDR2 as FYNNEI. V lost 6 bases to trimming and J lost 4 bases; unmatched junction nucleotides: 12. This CDR3 is 18 amino acids long. CDR3: CASSAGLAGVTSYNEQFF. The CDR3 DNA follows: TGTGCCAGCAGCGCTGGACTAGCGGGGGTTACTTCATACAATGAGCAGTTCTTC.

The sample holds many counts of this clonotype. The chain is built from TRBV2 and TRBJ2-1; 8 nucleotides align to TRBD2. CDR3 length: 15 residues. The germline V gene encodes CDR1 SNHLY and CDR2 FYNNEI. V gave up 6 bases and J gave up 2 bases; unmatched junction bases: 6. The CDR3 protein is CASRDGRGTYNEQFF. CDR3 DNA sequence: TGTGCCAGCAGGGACGGGAGGGGAACCTACAATGAGCAGTTCTTC. The variable domain in full, completed from reference TRBV2 and TRBJ2-1, reads EPEVTQTPSHQVTQMGQEVILRCVPISNHLYFYWYRQILGQKVEFLVSFYNNEISEKSEIFDDQFSVERPDGSNFTLKIRSTKLEDSAMYFCASRDGRGTYNEQFFGPGTRLTVL.

Remarks on this clonotype: With only one base between it and a far larger clone, this is likely a read error. For the CDR3, the DNA is TGTGCCAGCCGTACCACCGGGACAGGGGCGTACGAGCAGTACTTC. It is translated as CASRTTGTGAYEQYF. The rearrangement links TRBV5-6 to TRBJ2-7; 10 bases are a match to TRBD1. The germline gives CDR1 SGHDT, CDR2 YYEEEE. The CDR3 length is 15 residues. V lost 7 bases and J lost 4; bases outside the gene matches: 11.

By its share, this clonotype is medium-sized. The rearrangement joins TRBV5-4 to TRBJ1-1; D call uncertain. Germline CDR1 is SGHNT and CDR2 is YYREEE (reference sequence). CDR3 length equals 15 residues. V was shortened by 2 bases and J by 4 bases, with 15 bases between the two germline ends. DNA of the CDR3: TGTGCCAGCAGCTTTGGTGGCACCACCACCACTGAAGCTTTCTTT. This translates into CASSFGGTTTTEAFF.

V is TRBV2 and J is TRBJ2-7; 8 positions match TRBD2. J lost 4 bases, V lost 6 bases, and 2 bases had no gene match. From germline, CDR1 is SNHLY and CDR2 FYNNEI. CDR3 length equals 12 residues. The CDR3 spells CASSTSGYEQYF. In nucleotides, the CDR3 is TGTGCCAGCAGCACTAGCGGATACGAGCAGTACTTC.

This clonotype was seen ten or more times. The rearrangement uses TRBV30 and TRBJ2-1; 10 bases line up with TRBD2. The germline V gene encodes CDR1 GTSNPN and CDR2 SVGIG (reference sequence). There are 14 residues in the CDR3. After removal of 2 bases from V and 9 bases from J, the junction contained 7 bases not matched to a gene. The CDR3 region has the DNA TGTGCCTGGAGTACTCTAGCGGGAGAGGGTGAGCAGTTCTTC. Protein sequence: CAWSTLAGEGEQFF.

This clonotype was counted ten times or more. The chain couples TRBV18 to TRBJ2-5; D could derive from TRBD1 or TRBD2 (5 bases each). The V end was cut by 1 base, the J end by 5 bases, with 14 bases between. This CDR3 is 15 amino acids long. Per the germline V gene, CDR1 is KGHSH and CDR2 is LQKENI. Here the CDR3 DNA reads TGTGCCAGCTCACCACGGGACGGTTTGGGGGAGACCCAGTACTTC. It translates to CASSPRDGLGETQYF.

As regards this clonotype: A far larger clone is one nucleotide away, so this likely arose from a read error. The chain uses TRBV10-3 and TRBJ2-5, with 14 positions matching TRBD2. J gave up 1 base and V 10 bases, and 17 bases lay outside the gene matches. CDR1 and CDR2 from the germline V gene are ENHRY and SYGVKD. CDR3 length: 19 amino acids. The CDR3 here is CASSKLLGLAGARQETQYF. CDR3 DNA: TGTGCCAGCAGCAAACTACTGGGACTAGCGGGGGCCCGCCAAGAGACCCAGTACTTC.